These 30 T cell receptor beta chains were all obtained from the same sample, sequenced in a study of OX40 agonist ivuxolimab in advanced cancers. Method: immunoSEQ multiplex PCR; TCRdb's copy keeps in-frame clones and lacks some. The sample yields approximately 94,000 clones, over 75% seen once. The material sequenced was CD4+ or CD8+ T cells sorted from blood, taken in a trial of the OX40 agonist ivuxolimab. The receptor source for this set is an adult with an advanced solid tumor such as melanoma, head and neck, liver or kidney cancer.

V usage is TRBV25-1 and J usage is TRBJ2-5; TRBD2 agrees at 11 bases. This CDR3 is built from 15 residues. Germline lookup yields CDR1 MGHDK and CDR2 SYGVNS. The J segment lost 4 bases and the V segment lost 5 bases, leaving 6 bases of the junction unmatched. In nucleotides, the CDR3 is TGTGCCAGCAGTAAGGGACTAGCGGTGCGAGAGACCCAGTACTTC. It codes for CASSKGLAVRETQYF.

The chain uses TRBV6-1 and TRBJ2-2; 7 bases line up with TRBD1. The germline gives CDR1 MNHNS, CDR2 SASEGT. Trimming at V came to 7 bases and at J to 0 bases, leaving 5 bases not matched to a gene. The CDR3 has 15 residues. The CDR3 loop is CASIRQGANTGELFF. CDR3 nucleotide sequence: TGTGCCAGCATTCGACAGGGAGCGAACACCGGGGAGCTGTTTTTT.

This chain joins TRBV19 and TRBJ1-6; the match to TRBD1 covers 7 bases. J was trimmed by 9 bases and V by 7 bases; bases with no gene match: 6. Germline assignment: CDR1 LNHDA and CDR2 SQIVND (reference sequence). CDR3 length equals 13 residues. The CDR3 DNA reads TGTGCCAGTATGGACAGGTTTCCTTCACCCCTCCACTTT. Translation gives CASMDRFPSPLHF.

This clone was seen a single time. V usage is TRBV2 and J usage is TRBJ2-1; 7 nucleotides line up with TRBD2. Trimming cost V 6 bases and J 3 bases; bases outside gene matches: 8. The germline V gene encodes CDR1 SNHLY and CDR2 FYNNEI. The CDR3 contains 15 residues. The CDR3 is CASRSERDNYNEQFF. CDR3 nucleotide sequence: TGTGCCAGCAGATCGGAGCGGGATAACTACAATGAGCAGTTCTTC.

V and J are TRBV7-9 and TRBJ1-4, with D uncertain. This CDR3 is built from 13 residues. The ends were cut back, 5 bases at V and 5 bases at J, with 9 bases in the middle. Per the germline V gene, CDR1 is SEHNR and CDR2 is FQNEAQ (reference sequence). CDR3 nucleotide sequence: TGTGCCAGCAGCCGCGGTGGCAATGAAAAACTGTTTTTT. This sequence encodes CASSRGGNEKLFF. The whole variable domain, remainder taken from reference TRBV7-9 and TRBJ1-4, is DTGVSQNPRHKITKRGQNVTFRCDPISEHNRLYWYRQTLGQGPEFLTYFQNEAQLEKSRLLSDRFSAERPKGSFSTLEIQRTEQGDSAMYLCASSRGGNEKLFFGSGTQLSVL.

This clone appeared once. The V gene is TRBV28, the J gene TRBJ2-5; D tentatively fits TRBD1 or TRBD2 (5 bases each). From germline, CDR1 is MDHEN and CDR2 SYDVKM. The germline V and J ends were trimmed by 6 bases and 13 bases, with 18 bases remaining between them. The CDR3 loop spans 12 amino acids. The CDR3 spells CASSHTPGTVYF. In DNA form, the CDR3 reads TGTGCCAGCAGCCACACACCCGGGACGGTGTACTTC.

The gene calls are TRBV19 and TRBJ2-1; 8 bases are a match to TRBD2. There are 17 residues in the CDR3. The V segment lost 2 bases and the J segment 4 bases; nucleotides outside the gene matches: 10. Germline-derived CDR1 and CDR2 are LNHDA and SQIVND (reference sequence). The CDR3 sequence is CASSIRSGGLLYNEQFF. In DNA, the CDR3 is TGTGCCAGTAGTATACGAAGCGGGGGCCTTCTTTACAATGAGCAGTTCTTC.

The rearrangement joins TRBV7-8 to TRBJ1-1; D is ambiguous. Trimming left V 3 bases short and J 0 bases short, with 5 bases between. The V gene's germline CDR1 is SGHVS and CDR2 FQNEAQ. The CDR3 contains 13 residues. This CDR3 is CASSLRMNTEAFF. The DNA for the CDR3 is TGTGCCAGCAGCTTGAGGATGAACACTGAAGCTTTCTTT.

J is TRBJ2-1 and V is TRBV14; D is unresolved. This CDR3 is built from 14 residues. The V end lost 0 bases, the J end lost 9 bases, and 12 bases lay between the germline ends. Per the germline V gene, CDR1 is SGHDN and CDR2 is FVKESK. This CDR3 reads CASSQDIGTPEQFF. Written as DNA, the CDR3 is TGTGCCAGCAGCCAAGATATAGGAACTCCTGAGCAGTTCTTC.

This clone appeared once. The V gene is TRBV6-1, the J gene TRBJ1-1; tentatively, D is TRBD1 (5 bases). The CDR3 runs 14 residues. V was shortened by 5 bases and J by 1 base, with 11 bases between the two germline ends. Germline CDR1 MNHNS, CDR2 SASEGT. CDR3 loop: CASSTTRGNTEAFF. DNA of the CDR3: TGTGCCAGCAGTACAACAAGGGGGAACACTGAAGCTTTCTTT.

A word on this clone: The CDR3 does not close with the conserved phenylalanine or tryptophan, likely indicating a read error. This chain connects TRBV5-1 to TRBJ1-2; tentatively, D is TRBD1 (6 bases). V lost 0 bases and J 6 bases, leaving 6 bases between the germline ends. Per the germline V gene, CDR1 is SGHRS and CDR2 is YFSETQ. The CDR3 loop spans 12 amino acids. The CDR3 DNA is TGCGCCAGCAGCTTGGACAGGGATGGCTACACCCTC. This translates into CASSLDRDGYTL.

J is TRBJ2-2 and V is TRBV5-1; no reliable D call. This CDR3 contains 14 residues. The germline V and J ends were trimmed by 1 base and 5 bases, with 9 bases remaining between them. Looked up from germline, CDR1 is SGHRS and CDR2 is YFSETQ. The CDR3 sequence is CASSLTATTGELFF. The DNA for the CDR3 is TGCGCCAGCAGCTTGACGGCAACAACCGGGGAGCTGTTTTTT. The full variable domain, completed using reference TRBV5-1 and TRBJ2-2, is KAGVTQTPRYLIKTRGQQVTLSCSPISGHRSVSWYQQTPGQGLQFLFEYFSETQRNKGNFPGRFSGRQFSNSRSEMNVSTLELGDSALYLCASSLTATTGELFFGEGSRLTVL.

V and J are TRBV6-5 and TRBJ2-2; 11 bases are shared with TRBD2. The germline V gene has CDR1 MNHEY and CDR2 SVGAGI. The V segment lost 5 bases and the J segment 3 bases; nucleotides outside the gene matches: 2. The CDR3 extends over 15 amino acids. The CDR3 coding sequence is TGTGCCAGCAGTCGGACTAGCGGGTACACCGGGGAGCTGTTTTTT. Protein product: CASSRTSGYTGELFF.

The genes are TRBV11-2 and TRBJ2-3; D is perhaps TRBD2 (5 bases). V was pared by 4 bases and J by 1 base, with 12 bases between. CDR1 and CDR2 from the germline V gene are SGHAT and FQNNGV. The CDR3 length is 15 residues. CDR3 in amino acids: CASSSPGSRTDTQYF. CDR3 coding DNA: TGTGCCAGCAGCTCACCTGGGAGCCGCACAGATACGCAGTATTTT.

The V and J genes are TRBV9 and TRBJ1-4, with a tentative D call TRBD1 (5 bases). This CDR3 has 15 amino acids. Germline loops: CDR1 SGDLS, CDR2 YYNGEE. V was cut by 7 bases and J by 3 bases, with 16 bases left in between. The CDR3 DNA follows: TGTGCCAGCTCGCGCGGATGGGGGTCTAATGAAAAACTGTTTTTT. Its translation: CASSRGWGSNEKLFF. Complete variable domain (other parts from reference TRBV9 and TRBJ1-4): DSGVTQTPKHLITATGQRVTLRCSPRSGDLSVYWYQQSLDQGLQFLIQYYNGEERAKGNILERFSAQQFPDLHSELNLSSLELGDSALYFCASSRGWGSNEKLFFGSGTQLSVL.

The chain has TRBV10-3 and TRBJ1-5; the D gene is possibly TRBD1 (6 bases). CDR1 is ENHRY, CDR2 SYGVKD, per germline. CDR3 size: 12 residues. With 11 bases removed from V and 6 bases from J, the gap between germline ends came to 14 bases. CDR3 DNA: TGTGCCGCTTCAGGGGTCAGTCAGCCCCAGCATTTT. It translates to CAASGVSQPQHF.

The chain joins TRBV7-9 to TRBJ1-2; TRBD1 aligns across 7 bases. J was trimmed by 5 bases and V by 5 bases; bases with no gene match: 5. The CDR3 consists of 13 residues. Germline-derived CDR1 and CDR2 are SEHNR and FQNEAQ (reference sequence). For the CDR3, the DNA is TGTGCCAGCAGCGCTGGACAGGTTTATGGCTACACCTTC. This sequence encodes CASSAGQVYGYTF.

The genes are TRBV7-9 and TRBJ1-5, with D perhaps matching TRBD1 (6 bases). The CDR3 has 15 amino acids. V shed 5 bases and J shed 4 bases, with 15 bases lying between them. Germline-derived CDR1 and CDR2 are SEHNR and FQNEAQ (reference sequence). Written as DNA, the CDR3 is TGTGCCAGCAGCAAGGGGGACGGAGAGAATCAGCCCCAGCATTTT. Its translation: CASSKGDGENQPQHF.

The V call is TRBV7-9, the J call TRBJ1-1; no definite D call. The germline gives CDR1 SEHNR, CDR2 FQNEAQ (reference sequence). The CDR3 extends over 14 amino acids. V lost 4 bases to trimming and J lost 0 bases, with 9 bases between them. The CDR3 region is CASSSFRLNTEAFF. The DNA for the CDR3 is TGTGCCAGCAGCTCCTTTCGGTTGAACACTGAAGCTTTCTTT. Using reference TRBV7-9 and TRBJ1-1 for the parts outside the CDR3, the full variable domain is DTGVSQNPRHKITKRGQNVTFRCDPISEHNRLYWYRQTLGQGPEFLTYFQNEAQLEKSRLLSDRFSAERPKGSFSTLEIQRTEQGDSAMYLCASSSFRLNTEAFFGQGTRLTVV.

The J gene is TRBJ2-2, the V gene TRBV30; 7 nucleotides align to TRBD1. CDR1 is GTSNPN and CDR2 is SVGIG in the germline V gene (reference sequence). This CDR3 has 12 residues. Germline trimming cut 8 bases from V and 3 bases from J; bases unmatched to any gene: 3. CDR3 DNA sequence: TGTGCCCGGGACAGTTACACCGGGGAGCTGTTTTTT. Translation: CARDSYTGELFF.

This sequence joins TRBV10-2 and TRBJ2-1; D is unclear. V lost 4 bases and J lost 3, with 4 bases in between. CDR3 length: 12 amino acids. Per germline, CDR1 WSHSY and CDR2 SAAADI. The DNA for the CDR3 is TGCGCCAGCAGTGTTTACTACAATGAGCAGTTCTTC. Translating gives CASSVYYNEQFF.

The chain combines TRBV6-5 with TRBJ1-1, with TRBD1 as a possible D gene (5 bases). From germline, CDR1 is MNHEY and CDR2 SVGAGI. This CDR3 is built from 16 residues. V was clipped by 0 bases and J by 6 bases, with 17 bases between them. The CDR3 DNA follows: TGTGCCAGCAGTTACTCGTTAGTGGAGGGGTGGTCTGAAGCTTTCTTT. The encoded protein is CASSYSLVEGWSEAFF.

The rearrangement links TRBV7-8 to TRBJ2-2; D gene uncertain. CDR3 length: 15 residues. The V gene lost 2 bases and the J gene lost 4 bases, with 11 bases spanning the gap. Germline V lookup: CDR1 SGHVS, CDR2 FQNEAQ. For the CDR3, the DNA is TGTGCCAGCAGCTTATCAAAACTGGCCACCGGGGAGCTGTTTTTT. It specifies CASSLSKLATGELFF.

The chain recombines TRBV30 with TRBJ1-4; D ambiguous. There are 12 residues in the CDR3. Looked up from germline, CDR1 is GTSNPN and CDR2 is SVGIG (reference sequence). Trimming left V 8 bases short and J 4 bases short, with 11 bases between. CDR3 nucleotides: TGTGCCGGCGGACGAGATAATGAAAAACTGTTTTTT. It codes for CAGGRDNEKLFF.

This rearrangement joins TRBV5-4 to TRBJ2-7; weak D call: TRBD2 (6 bases). V was cut by 4 bases and J by 4 bases, with 21 bases left in between. Germline-derived CDR1 and CDR2 are SGHNT and YYREEE (reference sequence). The CDR3 has 16 amino acids. This CDR3 reads CASSPSGRDSLYEQYF. CDR3 nucleotide sequence: TGTGCCAGCAGCCCCTCAGGCCGGGACTCCTTATACGAGCAGTACTTC.

The chain links TRBV19 to TRBJ1-6; D perhaps matches TRBD1 (5 bases). The CDR3 is made up of 16 amino acids. Germline CDR1 reads LNHDA; CDR2 reads SQIVND (reference sequence). V was cut by 5 bases and J by 10 bases, with 21 bases left in between. CDR3 DNA: TGTGCCAGTAGTGGGGGTCGGGTCGATAGAGCCTCACCCCTCCACTTT. Translated, it gives CASSGGRVDRASPLHF.

The rearrangement links TRBV5-1 to TRBJ1-1; 9 positions match TRBD1. V trimming: 3 bases; J trimming: 6 bases; junction bases outside the gene matches: 9. In germline, CDR1 is SGHRS, CDR2 YFSETQ. The CDR3 spans 15 residues. The CDR3 reads CASSWGDRELAEAFF. In nucleotides, the CDR3 is TGCGCCAGCAGCTGGGGGGACAGGGAATTGGCTGAAGCTTTCTTT.

The chain has TRBV27 and TRBJ1-2, with 10 bases that match TRBD1. The CDR3 spans 16 residues. Germline CDR1 MNHEY, CDR2 SMNVEV (reference sequence). V shed 4 bases, J shed 5 bases, and the junction held 10 bases outside the gene matches. The CDR3 region has the DNA TGTGCCAGCAGTTATACCCGGACAGGGGGTTCTTATGGCTACACCTTC. Its translation: CASSYTRTGGSYGYTF.

This chain connects TRBV18 to TRBJ2-3; D unresolved. There are 13 residues in the CDR3. CDR1 KGHSH and CDR2 LQKENI come from the germline V gene. Trimming removed 4 bases from V and 3 bases from J, with 8 bases in between. CDR3 coding DNA: TGTGCCAGCTCACGGGTGCGTACAGATACGCAGTATTTT. Protein sequence: CASSRVRTDTQYF.

V usage is TRBV11-3 and J usage is TRBJ1-1, with D tentatively TRBD1 (5 bases). The V gene lost 5 bases and the J gene lost 1 base, with 11 bases spanning the gap. The CDR3 sequence is 14 residues long. Germline CDR1 and CDR2: SGHNT and YENEEA. The CDR3 bases are TGTGCCAGCAGCCGAGGGACGGGGAACACTGAAGCTTTCTTT. Its translation is CASSRGTGNTEAFF. Complete variable domain (other parts from reference TRBV11-3 and TRBJ1-1): EAGVVQSPRYKIIEKKQPVAFWCNPISGHNTLYWYLQNLGQGPELLIRYENEEAVDDSQLPKDRFSAERLKGVDSTLKIQPAELGDSAVYLCASSRGTGNTEAFFGQGTRLTVV.